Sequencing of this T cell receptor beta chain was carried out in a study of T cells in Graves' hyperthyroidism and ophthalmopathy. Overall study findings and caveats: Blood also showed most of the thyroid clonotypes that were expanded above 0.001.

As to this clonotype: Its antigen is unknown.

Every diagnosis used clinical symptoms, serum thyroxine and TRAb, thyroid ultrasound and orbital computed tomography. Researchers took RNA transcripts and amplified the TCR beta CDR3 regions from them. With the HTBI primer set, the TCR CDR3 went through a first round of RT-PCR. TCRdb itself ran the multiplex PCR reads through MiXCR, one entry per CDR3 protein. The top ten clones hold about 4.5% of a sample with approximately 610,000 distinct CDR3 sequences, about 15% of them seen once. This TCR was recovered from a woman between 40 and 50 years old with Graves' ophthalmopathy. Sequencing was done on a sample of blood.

CDR3 region: CASSRTSGRTDTQYF. In DNA, the CDR3 is TGTGCCAGCAGCCGCACTAGCGGGAGGACAGATACGCAGTATTTT. This chain uses TRBV6-1 with TRBJ2-3, with 12 bases fitting TRBD2. CDR1 and CDR2 (germline): MNHNS, SASEGT. The junction had 4 bases not matched to a gene; V was cut back by 6 bases and J by 3 bases. CDR3 size: 15 residues.